This TCR beta chain was obtained from a study of blood T cell repertoires in COVID-19. As handled by the study authors: Researchers report that nucleated cell counts were estimated from reference gene primer amplification. The protocol was immunoSEQ multiplex PCR, while the TCRdb copy is restricted to in-frame clones and leaves out a portion. The DNA gave D and trimming, while V, J and clone size come from that table. The table has about 200,000 clones, roughly 83% seen once. The CDR3 loop spans 16 amino acids. The V gene's germline CDR1 is SGHAT and CDR2 FQNNGV. V lost 4 bases and J lost 5; bases outside the gene matches: 4.

The chain joins TRBV11-2 to TRBJ2-5; 16 bases are a match to TRBD2. Specimen: PBMCs or T cells enriched from blood (not recorded which). The TCR originated in a man in his forties or fifties with acute COVID-19. The CDR3 region is CASSYGTSGRAETQYF. CDR3 nucleotides: TGTGCCAGCAGCTATGGGACTAGCGGGAGGGCGGAGACCCAGTACTTC.